This entry lists 4 T cell receptor beta chains sequenced from one sample in a study of blood T cell repertoires in COVID-19 (dated by TCRdb to the early 2020s). Receptors were amplified or captured by the immunoSEQ multiplex PCR assay. TCRdb carries this immuneACCESS record with in-frame sequences only. Its versions omit some clonotypes, under half of them owing to an unresolved V gene in the studies checked, with the rest unexplained. The sample has roughly 220,000 clones on record, around 83% of them singletons. The ten largest account for 1.3% of the sample. Sequenced material: PBMCs or T cells enriched from blood (not recorded which). These receptor sequences come from a middle-aged woman with acute COVID-19.

This clone was observed a handful of times. The chain joins TRBV4-1 to TRBJ2-7; unclear D gene. V lost 0 bases and J lost 6, with 9 bases in between. The germline CDR1 and CDR2 sequences are MGHRA and YSYEKL. This CDR3 spans 13 amino acids. The CDR3 nucleotides read TGCGCCAGCAGCCAAGATCCCTCGGGCGAGCAGTACTTC. It translates to CASSQDPSGEQYF.

The CDR3 DNA reads TGCGCCAGCACCCTAAATTCTCAAGAGACCCAGTACTTC. Amino acids: CASTLNSQETQYF. The rearrangement links TRBV5-1 to TRBJ2-5, with unresolved D. V lost 6 bases to trimming and J lost 2 bases, with 11 bases between them. This CDR3 region has 13 residues. Germline lookup yields CDR1 SGHRS and CDR2 YFSETQ.

The chain recombines TRBV3-1 (or the pseudogene TRBV3-2) with TRBJ1-6; D unresolved. V dropped 1 base and J dropped 13 bases, with 8 bases sitting between them. In germline, CDR1 is LGHDT, CDR2 YNNKEL (reference sequence). CDR3 length equals 12 residues. CDR3 DNA: TGTGCCAGCAGCCAAGGAGCGAGTCCCCTCCACTTT. Translation gives CASSQGASPLHF.

V and J are TRBV7-9 and TRBJ1-2; 7 bases agree with TRBD1. The CDR3 is made up of 16 amino acids. Per germline, CDR1 SEHNR and CDR2 FQNEAQ (reference sequence). The V gene end was trimmed by 5 bases and the J gene end by 4 bases; junction bases not matched to a gene: 13. For the CDR3, the DNA is TGTGCCAGCAGCCCTAACGGGAGGGGGCTAGGCTATGGCTACACCTTC. This sequence encodes CASSPNGRGLGYGYTF. Combining the CDR3 with reference TRBV7-9 and TRBJ1-2 gives the whole variable domain DTGVSQNPRHKITKRGQNVTFRCDPISEHNRLYWYRQTLGQGPEFLTYFQNEAQLEKSRLLSDRFSAERPKGSFSTLEIQRTEQGDSAMYLCASSPNGRGLGYGYTFGSGTRLTVV.